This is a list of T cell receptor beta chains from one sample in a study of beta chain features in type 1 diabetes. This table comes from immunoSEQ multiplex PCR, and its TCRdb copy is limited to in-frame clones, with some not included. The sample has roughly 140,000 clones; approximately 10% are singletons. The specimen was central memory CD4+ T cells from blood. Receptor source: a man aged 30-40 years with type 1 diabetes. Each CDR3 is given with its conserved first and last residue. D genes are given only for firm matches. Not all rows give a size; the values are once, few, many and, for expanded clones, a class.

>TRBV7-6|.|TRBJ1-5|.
TGTGCCAGCAGCTTAGTTGCGGGATCCGATCAGCCCCAGCATTTT
CASSLVAGSDQPQHF
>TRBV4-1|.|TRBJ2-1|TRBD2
TGCGCCAGCAGCCAAGGGGCTAGCGGGAGCGGTGAGCAGTTCTTC
CASSQGASGSGEQFF
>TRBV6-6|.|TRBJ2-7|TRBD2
TGTGCCAGCAGCCCAGGGACTAGCGTAACCTACGAGCAGTACTTC
CASSPGTSVTYEQYF
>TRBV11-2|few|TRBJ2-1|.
TGTGCCAGCAGCTTGCGGGTCGGGAGTACCTACAATGAGCAGTTCTTC
CASSLRVGSTYNEQFF
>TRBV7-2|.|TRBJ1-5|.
TGTGCCAGCACCAAAACAGGAGTAAATCAGCCCCAGCATTTT
CASTKTGVNQPQHF
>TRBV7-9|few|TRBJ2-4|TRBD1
TGTGCCAGCAGCAGACCGGGACAGGGAAACATTCAGTACTTC
CASSRPGQGNIQYF
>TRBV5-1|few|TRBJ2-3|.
TGCGCCAGCCGCCCAGACACGGGGGAGGAGCTTTTT
CASRPDTGEELF
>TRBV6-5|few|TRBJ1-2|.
TGTGCCAGCAGTGCTGAAGGGAGGTATGGCTACACCTTC
CASSAEGRYGYTF
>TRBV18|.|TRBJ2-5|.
TGTGCCAGCTTTTTGGCTAGAGAACAAGAGACCCAGTACTTC
CASFLAREQETQYF
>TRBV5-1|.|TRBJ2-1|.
TGCGCCAGCAGCTTGGTGTCAAACAATGAGCAGTTCTTC
CASSLVSNNEQFF
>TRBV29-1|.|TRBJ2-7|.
TGCAGCGTCCGAGGGCCGGACTACGAGCAGTACTTC
CSVRGPDYEQYF
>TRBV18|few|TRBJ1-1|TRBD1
TGTGCCAGCTCAGGACAGGCCAACACTGAAGCTTTCTTT
CASSGQANTEAFF
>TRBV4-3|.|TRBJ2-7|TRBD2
TGCGCCAGCAGCCTCAAAGGCAGCGGGGCCTCCTACGAGCAGTACTTC
CASSLKGSGASYEQYF
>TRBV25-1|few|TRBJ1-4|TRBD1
TGTGCCAGCAGTTGGGGACAGGGCCAGCCCCAACTGTTTTTT
CASSWGQGQPQLFF
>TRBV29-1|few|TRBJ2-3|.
TGCAGCGTCGATACAGGTGGTACAGATACGCAGTATTTT
CSVDTGGTDTQYF
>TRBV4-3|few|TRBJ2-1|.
TGCGCCAGCAGCCCGGAACCGGGAACCTACAATGAGCAGTTCTTC
CASSPEPGTYNEQFF
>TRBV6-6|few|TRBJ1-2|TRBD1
TGTGCCAGCAGGGGACAGGGGGGCCCCTCCTATGGCTACACCTTC
CASRGQGGPSYGYTF
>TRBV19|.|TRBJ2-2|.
TGTGCCAGTAACGCGGGAAACACCGGGGAGCTGTTTTTT
CASNAGNTGELFF
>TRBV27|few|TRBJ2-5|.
TGTGCCAGCAGTTTATCTGGCCAATTCCAAGAGACCCAGTACTTC
CASSLSGQFQETQYF
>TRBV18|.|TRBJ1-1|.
TGTGCCAGCTCACCATTGGAGGTGGACACTGAAGCTTTCTTT
CASSPLEVDTEAFF
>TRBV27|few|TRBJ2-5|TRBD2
TGTGCCAGCAAGTCCGGACTAGCGGGAGGCAAGACGGAGACCCAGTACTTC
CASKSGLAGGKTETQYF
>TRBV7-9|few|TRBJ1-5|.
TGTGCCAGCTCACAGGGTGTACAGCCCCAGCATTTT
CASSQGVQPQHF
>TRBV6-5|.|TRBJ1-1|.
TGTGCCAGCAGTTACTCTCGATCAGGGGATACTGAAGCTTTCTTT
CASSYSRSGDTEAFF
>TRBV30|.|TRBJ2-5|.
TGTGCCTGGAGTGTAGGGGCTCCGGAGACCCAGTACTTC
CAWSVGAPETQYF
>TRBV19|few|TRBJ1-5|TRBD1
TGTGCCGGCTCCAGGGGGCTAGATCAGCCCCAGCATTTT
CAGSRGLDQPQHF
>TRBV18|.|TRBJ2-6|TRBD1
TGTGCCAGCTCGCCGCTGACAGGGGGTGGGGCCAACGTCCTGACTTTC
CASSPLTGGGANVLTF
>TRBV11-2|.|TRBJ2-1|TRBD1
TGTGCCAGCAGCCTGGACAGGAGCTCCTACAATGAGCAGTTCTTC
CASSLDRSSYNEQFF
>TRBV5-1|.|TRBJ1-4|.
TGCGCCAGCAGCTCGTTAAACGATGGAGGGGAAAAACTGTTTTTT
CASSSLNDGGEKLFF
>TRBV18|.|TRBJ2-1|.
TGTGCCAGCTCACCACCCCGACAGAATTACAATGAGCAGTTCTTC
CASSPPRQNYNEQFF
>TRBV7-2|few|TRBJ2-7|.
TGTGCCAGCAGCTTGGGGACTCCCAGTCTTGACGAGCAGTACTTC
CASSLGTPSLDEQYF
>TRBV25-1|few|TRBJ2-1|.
TGTGCCAGCAGCGCAGGGGGGTACAATGAGCAGTTCTTC
CASSAGGYNEQFF
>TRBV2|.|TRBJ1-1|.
TGTGCCAGCAGTATACAGGGAACAGCTTTCTTT
CASSIQGTAFF
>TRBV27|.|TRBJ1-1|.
TGTGCCAGCAGTCGAGATGCGGTCATGAACACTGAAGCTTTCTTT
CASSRDAVMNTEAFF
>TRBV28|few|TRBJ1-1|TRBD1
TGTGCCAGCAGCCGCGGACAGGGGTTGACTGAAGCTTTCTTT
CASSRGQGLTEAFF
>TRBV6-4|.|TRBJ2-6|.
TGTGCCTCTGCACTCTCTGGGGCCAACGTCCTGACTTTC
CASALSGANVLTF
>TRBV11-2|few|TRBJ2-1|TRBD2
TGTGCCAGCAGCCCTGGGACTAGCGGGACCAATGAGCAGTTCTTC
CASSPGTSGTNEQFF
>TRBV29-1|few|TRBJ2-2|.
TGCAGCGTTTCCCAGGGAATTTCGGCCGGGGAGCTGTTTTTT
CSVSQGISAGELFF
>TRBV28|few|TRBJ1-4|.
TGTGCCAGCAGTTTCATCCAGGGAAGTAATGAAAAACTGTTTTTT
CASSFIQGSNEKLFF
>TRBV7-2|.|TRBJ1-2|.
TGTGCCAGCAGCTTAGTCGTACCAGGGCGGAACTATGGCTACACCTTC
CASSLVVPGRNYGYTF
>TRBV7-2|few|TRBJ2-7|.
TGTGCCAGCAGCCCTCAGTACGAGCAGTACTTC
CASSPQYEQYF
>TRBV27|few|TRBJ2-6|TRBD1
TGTGCCACCGCCCGCCGGACAGGCCTCTCTGGGGCCAACGTCCTGACTTTC
CATARRTGLSGANVLTF
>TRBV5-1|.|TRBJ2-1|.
TGCGCCAGCAGCGCAAGCACAGACTACAATGAGCAGTTCTTC
CASSASTDYNEQFF
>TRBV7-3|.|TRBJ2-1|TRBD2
TGTGCCAGCAGCTTAAATGGGGGGGGGTCCGAGCAGTTCTTC
CASSLNGGGSEQFF
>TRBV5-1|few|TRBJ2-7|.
TGCGCCAGCAGCTTGGTTGGGGCCGACTACGAGCAGTACTTC
CASSLVGADYEQYF
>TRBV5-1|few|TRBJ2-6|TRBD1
TGCGCCAGCAGCTTCCAGACAGGGGGGGCCAACGTCCTGACTTTC
CASSFQTGGANVLTF